The sequence of this TCR beta chain was determined in a study of blood T cells in healthy people across ages. General study points: Estimated diversity, derived from one million T cells, was regarded as an underestimate.

Trimming pared 6 bases from V and 4 bases from J, leaving 15 bases between. Germline V CDR1 and CDR2: MNHEY, SVGAGI. There are 14 residues in the CDR3. Then a second PCR, running about 6 to 11 cycles, was carried out with a sample-barcoded 5' primer and a J-beta primer mix. TCRdb re-analysed the 5' RACE reads in MiXCR, keeping a single row per CDR3 protein. The sample has approximately 780,000 distinct CDR3 sequences; approximately 24% are singletons. Points on this clonotype: Its specificity is not known.

These data were likewise used in another study, on T cells of mothers and their children.

The sample comprised blood. This clonotype originated in a boy aged 5-17 years in good health. The gene calls are TRBV6-5 and TRBJ1-2; possibly TRBD1 for D (5 bases). The CDR3 loop is CASSRGTSSYGYTF. The CDR3 nucleotides read TGTGCCAGCAGCCGAGGGACTTCAAGCTATGGCTACACCTTC.